Listed here are 29 T cell receptor beta chains from one sample, sequenced in a study of blood T cell repertoires in COVID-19. Profiling relied on immunoSEQ multiplex PCR, and the TCRdb table lists in-frame clones only, not all of them. The table records roughly 200,000 clones, roughly 73% of them present only once. Sequencing was done on a sample of peripheral blood. These receptors were obtained from a woman older than 75 with active or convalescent COVID-19.

The chain couples TRBV5-4 to TRBJ1-1; D is uncertain. V was pared by 1 base and J by 5 bases, with 12 bases between. CDR1 and CDR2 (germline): SGHNT, YYREEE (reference sequence). The CDR3 covers 14 residues. The CDR3 reads CASSLMNLRTEAFF. The CDR3 DNA reads as TGTGCCAGCAGCTTGATGAACCTGAGGACTGAAGCTTTCTTT.

This chain links TRBV4-3 with TRBJ1-1; a weak D match, TRBD1 (5 bases). The CDR3 runs to 16 residues. V lost 0 bases to trimming and J lost 1 base, with 12 bases between them. The germline CDR1 and CDR2 sequences are LGHNA and YSLEER. CDR3 region: CASSQDWGKGNTEAFF. The CDR3 coding sequence is TGCGCCAGCAGCCAAGATTGGGGCAAAGGGAACACTGAAGCTTTCTTT.

The J gene is TRBJ2-3, the V gene TRBV12-3 or TRBV12-4; D possibly corresponds to TRBD1 (6 bases). The CDR3 is 13 residues long. The ends were cut back, 6 bases at V and 4 bases at J, with 11 bases in the middle. CDR3 sequence reads: CASSETGPDTQYF. The DNA of the CDR3 is TGTGCCAGCAGCGAGACAGGTCCAGATACGCAGTATTTT.

The rearrangement joins TRBV28 to TRBJ1-1, with 12 bases fitting TRBD1. The CDR3 has 15 amino acids. Germline V CDR1 and CDR2: MDHEN, SYDVKM. V shed 5 bases and J 5 bases; nucleotides not matched to a gene: 6. The CDR3 nucleotides read TGTGCCAGCAGTCGGGGACAGGGGGCGTGGACTGAAGCTTTCTTT. It codes for CASSRGQGAWTEAFF.

This chain connects TRBV4-2 to TRBJ2-1, with 8 bases aligning to TRBD2. J lost 9 bases, V lost 4 bases, and 11 bases had no gene match. This CDR3 is 15 amino acids long. From germline, CDR1 is LGHNA and CDR2 YNFKEQ. CDR3 amino acids: CASSPTGTSLGEQFF. The CDR3 bases are TGTGCCAGCAGCCCGACCGGGACTAGTTTAGGTGAGCAGTTCTTC.

This chain links TRBV3-1 (or the pseudogene TRBV3-2) with TRBJ1-1; D possibly corresponds to TRBD1 (6 bases). CDR1 LGHDT and CDR2 YNNKEL come from the germline V gene (reference sequence). This CDR3 has 15 residues. The V gene lost 5 bases and the J gene lost 7 bases, with 20 bases spanning the gap. The CDR3 region is CASSKMLRGAVEAFF. As DNA, the CDR3 is TGTGCCAGCAGCAAAATGCTCAGGGGTGCGGTTGAAGCTTTCTTT.

V is TRBV5-4 and J is TRBJ1-2; 11 positions match TRBD1. The germline V gene has CDR1 SGHNT and CDR2 YYREEE (reference sequence). CDR3 size: 15 residues. V lost 3 bases and J lost 1; bases outside the gene matches: 2. The chain's CDR3 is CASSSGQGVNYGYTF. The CDR3 bases are TGTGCCAGCAGCTCGGGACAGGGGGTTAACTATGGCTACACCTTC.

This chain connects TRBV5-6 to TRBJ1-2; D gene ambiguous. V lost 1 base and J 3 bases, leaving 4 bases between the germline ends. Germline loops: CDR1 SGHDT, CDR2 YYEEEE. The CDR3 totals 12 residues. The CDR3 DNA reads TGTGCCAGCAGCTTGACAGACTATGGCTACACCTTC. Translation: CASSLTDYGYTF.

V usage is TRBV23-1 and J usage is TRBJ1-1, with TRBD1 identical over 7 bases. TRBV23-1 is an ORF for which the function is uncertain. V lost 4 bases, J lost 4 bases, and 3 bases stayed unmatched. The CDR3 covers 13 residues. The CDR3 nucleotides are TGCGCCAGCAGTCCCCACAGGGGCACTGAAGCTTTCTTT. Translating it yields CASSPHRGTEAFF.

The chain employs TRBV6-5 and TRBJ1-1; perhaps TRBD1 as D (6 bases). Germline V gene lookup returns CDR1 MNHEY and CDR2 SVGAGI. The germline V and J ends were trimmed by 7 bases and 1 base, with 10 bases remaining between them. CDR3 length: 13 amino acids. The CDR3 DNA is TGTGCCAGCAAATTACAGGGGAACACTGAAGCTTTCTTT. Amino acid sequence: CASKLQGNTEAFF.

The chain recombines TRBV5-1 with TRBJ2-5, with 9 nucleotides matching TRBD1. Germline loops: CDR1 SGHRS, CDR2 YFSETQ. The CDR3 consists of 15 residues. Trimming removed 7 bases from V and 0 bases from J; junction bases left unmatched: 7. Written as DNA, the CDR3 is TGCGCCAGCGGCCCGGGACAGGGTAACCAAGAGACCCAGTACTTC. Residues: CASGPGQGNQETQYF.

The chain couples TRBV5-6 to TRBJ2-7, with D perhaps TRBD1 (6 bases). Per germline, CDR1 SGHDT and CDR2 YYEEEE. With 2 bases removed from V and 5 bases from J, the gap between germline ends came to 11 bases. CDR3 length equals 13 residues. CDR3: CASSFDRWNEQYF. In DNA form, the CDR3 reads TGTGCCAGCAGCTTCGACAGGTGGAACGAGCAGTACTTC.

The chain carries TRBV7-9 and TRBJ2-7, with TRBD1 matching 8 bases. The CDR3 runs 15 residues. Germline V gene data show CDR1 as SEHNR and CDR2 as FQNEAQ (reference sequence). After removal of 0 bases from V and 3 bases from J, the junction contained 4 bases not matched to a gene. Written as DNA, the CDR3 is TGTGCCAGCAGCTTAGCCGGGACAGGAAGCTACGAGCAGTACTTC. It is translated as CASSLAGTGSYEQYF.

This chain uses TRBV19 with TRBJ1-5, with 9 nucleotides matching TRBD1. V was clipped by 5 bases and J by 1 base; unmatched bases: 12. The CDR3 has 18 residues. From germline, CDR1 is LNHDA and CDR2 SQIVND (reference sequence). This chain's CDR3 is CASSPPHRGRGSNQPQHF. CDR3 DNA sequence: TGTGCCAGTAGTCCTCCTCACAGGGGGCGGGGGAGCAATCAGCCCCAGCATTTT. The complete variable domain, with remaining parts taken from reference TRBV19 and TRBJ1-5, reads DGGITQSPKYLFRKEGQNVTLSCEQNLNHDAMYWYRQDPGQGLRLIYYSQIVNDFQKGDIAEGYSVSREKKESFPLTVTSAQKNPTAFYLCASSPPHRGRGSNQPQHFGDGTRLSIL.

The chain links TRBV7-2 to TRBJ1-5; no clear D gene. V was clipped by 4 bases and J by 12 bases, with 16 bases between them. The V gene's germline CDR1 is SGHTA and CDR2 FQGNSA. This CDR3 contains 13 residues. CDR3 sequence (DNA): TGTGCCAGCAGCTCCGCGGGTCTGGGGTTCCAGCATTTT. Its translation is CASSSAGLGFQHF. The full variable domain, with the rest looked up from reference TRBV7-2 and TRBJ1-5, is GAGVSQSPSNKVTEKGKDVELRCDPISGHTALYWYRQSLGQGLEFLIYFQGNSAPDKSGLPSDRFSAERTGGSVSTLTIQRTQQEDSAVYLCASSSAGLGFQHFGDGTRLSIL.

As DNA, the CDR3 is TGTGCCAGCAGCGGGGAGACCCAGTACTTC. It codes for CASSGETQYF. The gene calls are TRBV2 and TRBJ2-5, with D hard to call. V dropped 6 bases and J dropped 5 bases, with 4 bases sitting between them. From germline, CDR1 is SNHLY and CDR2 FYNNEI. CDR3 size: 10 residues.

The rearrangement links TRBV9 to TRBJ2-1; 10 nucleotides match TRBD2. The J segment lost 8 bases and the V segment lost 4 bases, leaving 12 bases of the junction unmatched. Germline V gives CDR1 SGDLS, CDR2 YYNGEE. This CDR3 has 16 amino acids. The CDR3 bases are TGTGCCAGCAGCATCCTAAGCGGGGGGGCTTTGGATGAGCAGTTCTTC. This encodes CASSILSGGALDEQFF. Together with reference TRBV9 and TRBJ2-1, the CDR3 gives the full variable domain: DSGVTQTPKHLITATGQRVTLRCSPRSGDLSVYWYQQSLDQGLQFLIQYYNGEERAKGNILERFSAQQFPDLHSELNLSSLELGDSALYFCASSILSGGALDEQFFGPGTRLTVL.

Only one count was recorded for this clone. V and J are TRBV28 and TRBJ2-3; 8 bases fit TRBD2. The CDR3 length is 14 residues. J gave up 5 bases and V 5 bases, and 6 bases lay outside the gene matches. Germline V gene lookup returns CDR1 MDHEN and CDR2 SYDVKM. For the CDR3, the DNA is TGTGCCAGCAGTCCCGGGGGGGCGAAAGATACGCAGTATTTT. Translating it yields CASSPGGAKDTQYF.

The chain recombines TRBV24-1 with TRBJ1-1; D gene uncertain. Germline V gives CDR1 KGHDR, CDR2 SFDVKD. V was shortened by 4 bases and J by 3 bases, with 14 bases between the two germline ends. This CDR3 is built from 15 residues. The CDR3 protein is CATSESREDDTEAFF. CDR3 DNA: TGTGCCACCAGTGAATCTAGGGAGGACGACACTGAAGCTTTCTTT.

The chain has TRBV9 and TRBJ1-2; 8 bases line up with TRBD1. Germline CDR1 SGDLS, CDR2 YYNGEE. The CDR3 spans 16 residues. V lost 4 bases and J lost 7; bases outside the gene matches: 15. The chain's CDR3 is CASSPRLGQDGVGYTF. The CDR3 DNA follows: TGTGCCAGCAGCCCCCGACTGGGACAGGATGGAGTTGGCTACACCTTC.

This clone is a singleton in its sample. The chain uses TRBV7-2 and TRBJ2-1; D ambiguous. CDR1 SGHTA and CDR2 FQGNSA come from the germline V gene. Deletions cut 7 bases from V and 8 bases from J, with 15 bases between. This CDR3 is built from 13 residues. The CDR3 loop is CASKSRVLDEQFF. As DNA, the CDR3 is TGTGCCAGCAAAAGTAGAGTTTTGGATGAGCAGTTCTTC.

The V and J genes are TRBV2 and TRBJ1-1; TRBD1 aligns across 7 bases. Germline values: CDR1 SNHLY, CDR2 FYNNEI. After removal of 4 bases from V and 1 base from J, the junction contained 6 bases not matched to a gene. The CDR3 contains 15 residues. The CDR3 here is CASSGTGTANTEAFF. The DNA for the CDR3 is TGTGCCAGCAGTGGGACCGGGACAGCGAACACTGAAGCTTTCTTT.

This chain uses TRBV7-9 with TRBJ1-1; tentatively, D is TRBD1 (6 bases). V lost 0 bases, J lost 8 bases, and 10 bases lay in between. Germline assignment: CDR1 SEHNR and CDR2 FQNEAQ (reference sequence). The CDR3 length is 13 residues. Here the CDR3 DNA reads TGTGCCAGCAGCTTAGCAGAGGGGACAGAAGCTTTCTTT. This gives the protein CASSLAEGTEAFF.

V and J are TRBV6-5 and TRBJ2-6, with TRBD1 as a possible D gene (6 bases). This CDR3 region has 15 residues. V lost 5 bases and J lost 2, with 10 bases in between. Germline V lookup: CDR1 MNHEY, CDR2 SVGAGI. CDR3 DNA sequence: TGTGCCAGCAGTAAACAGGGTACTGGGGCCAACGTCCTGACTTTC. This translates into CASSKQGTGANVLTF.

The rearrangement uses TRBV18 and TRBJ1-2; no reliable D call. The V end was cut by 3 bases, the J end by 0 bases, with 11 bases between. Germline V gene data show CDR1 as KGHSH and CDR2 as LQKENI. The CDR3 extends over 15 amino acids. The CDR3: CASSPVRGPNYGYTF. In DNA form, the CDR3 reads TGTGCCAGCTCACCGGTGCGAGGCCCTAACTATGGCTACACCTTC.

The CDR3 DNA follows: TGTGCCAGCAGCCTACACAGGGGGCTCGGCGGCACAGATACGCAGTATTTT. This encodes CASSLHRGLGGTDTQYF. The gene calls are TRBV7-2 and TRBJ2-3; 9 bases align to TRBD1. J lost 1 base, V lost 5 bases, and 10 bases had no gene match. Germline V CDR1 and CDR2: SGHTA, FQGNSA. This CDR3 comprises 17 residues.

The chain uses TRBV12-3 or TRBV12-4 and TRBJ1-1; D call uncertain. With 5 bases removed from V and 11 bases from J, the gap between germline ends came to 15 bases. The CDR3 length is 12 residues. CDR3 amino acids: CASSRGGVVAFF. The CDR3 nucleotides are TGTGCCAGCAGTCGAGGAGGAGTAGTCGCTTTCTTT.

As regards this clone: Relative to the germline gene, one junction end is altered; a read error may explain this. The chain carries TRBV7-7 and TRBJ2-5; possibly TRBD1 for D (6 bases). The CDR3 consists of 14 residues. Looked up from germline, CDR1 is SSHAT and CDR2 is FNYEAQ (reference sequence). The CDR3 bases are TGTGCTAGCAGCTTCACAGGGACGAGGGAGACCCAGTACTTC. Amino acids: CASSFTGTRETQYF.

This clone has just one count. The sample carries other DNA sequences with the same CDR3. The chain links TRBV4-2 to TRBJ2-1, with 11 bases aligning to TRBD2. The germline CDR1 and CDR2 sequences are LGHNA and YNFKEQ. V was pared by 0 bases and J by 4 bases, with 2 bases of the junction left unmatched. The CDR3 sequence is 16 residues long. In nucleotides, the CDR3 is TGTGCCAGCAGCCAAGACGGGACTAGCGGATACAATGAGCAGTTCTTC. Protein sequence: CASSQDGTSGYNEQFF.